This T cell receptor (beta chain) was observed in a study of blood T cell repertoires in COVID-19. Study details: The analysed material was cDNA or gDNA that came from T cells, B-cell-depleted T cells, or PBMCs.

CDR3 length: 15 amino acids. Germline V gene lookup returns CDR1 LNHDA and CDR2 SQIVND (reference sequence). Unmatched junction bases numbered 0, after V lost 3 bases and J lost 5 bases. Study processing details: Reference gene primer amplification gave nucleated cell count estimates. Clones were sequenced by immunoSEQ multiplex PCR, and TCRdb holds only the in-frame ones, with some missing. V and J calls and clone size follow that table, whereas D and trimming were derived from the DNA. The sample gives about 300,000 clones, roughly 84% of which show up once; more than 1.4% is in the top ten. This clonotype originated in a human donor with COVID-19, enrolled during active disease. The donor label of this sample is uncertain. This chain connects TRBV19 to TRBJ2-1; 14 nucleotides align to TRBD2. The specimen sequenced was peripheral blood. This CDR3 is CASSMGLAGDNEQFF. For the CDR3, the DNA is TGTGCCAGTAGTATGGGACTAGCGGGAGACAATGAGCAGTTCTTC.